This T cell receptor beta chain was sequenced during a study of chemoradiotherapy in HPV16-positive cancers. Study-wide context: Candidate HPV-specific clones and shared TCR motifs came from a couple of HPV16-positive patients.

Sequencing used immunoSEQ multiplex PCR; TCRdb keeps in-frame clones, though not all of them. The table lists about 53,000 clones, 90% of them singletons. This CDR3 contains 14 residues. J gave up 9 bases and V 4 bases, and 9 bases lay outside the gene matches. Per germline, CDR1 SGHVS and CDR2 FNYEAQ. The rearrangement joins TRBV7-6 to TRBJ2-1; 7 bases are a match to TRBD2. The receptor comes from a human donor with HPV-associated anogenital cancer. Sequenced material: blood, taken from a patient who underwent chemoradiotherapy. CDR3 region: CASSSTLGGSEQFF. The CDR3 coding sequence is TGTGCCAGCAGCTCCACTCTCGGGGGGAGTGAGCAGTTCTTC.